This T cell receptor (beta chain) stems from a study of blood T cell repertoires in COVID-19. Here immunoSEQ multiplex PCR was the method, and the copy in TCRdb shows in-frame clones only, minus some. The sample includes 160,000 or so clones, just under 80% seen only once; the top ten take around 13%. Notes on this clone: In the same sample, other DNA sequences code for this CDR3.

The clonotype was recovered from an elderly woman with acute or convalescent COVID-19. Sample: peripheral blood.

CDR3 protein: CASSDGAGNQPQHF. The CDR3 DNA reads TGTGCCAGCAGTGACGGTGCGGGAAATCAGCCCCAGCATTTT. This sequence joins TRBV6-1 and TRBJ1-5; D remains ambiguous. The germline V gene encodes CDR1 MNHNS and CDR2 SASEGT. CDR3 length equals 14 residues. The V end lost 3 bases, the J end lost 4 bases, and 10 bases lay between the germline ends.